Detailed here is one T cell receptor beta chain. Produced via immunoSEQ multiplex PCR; TCRdb's table is partial and in-frame only. The sample carries fewer than 9,000 clones, roughly three fifths recorded once. This specimen belongs to a study of memory B cells and T cells in multiple sclerosis. V lost 3 bases and J lost 2; bases outside the gene matches: 9. CDR1 is MNHNS and CDR2 is SASEGT in the germline V gene. The CDR3 extends over 17 amino acids. Material: memory (CD45RO+) CD8+ T cells from blood. This clonotype was obtained from a human donor with multiple sclerosis. V gene TRBV6-1 combines with J gene TRBJ2-7; 11 bases fit TRBD1. CDR3 in amino acids: CASSEGVGTGGPYEQYF. CDR3 in DNA: TGTGCCAGCAGTGAGGGGGTCGGGACAGGGGGTCCCTACGAGCAGTACTTC.